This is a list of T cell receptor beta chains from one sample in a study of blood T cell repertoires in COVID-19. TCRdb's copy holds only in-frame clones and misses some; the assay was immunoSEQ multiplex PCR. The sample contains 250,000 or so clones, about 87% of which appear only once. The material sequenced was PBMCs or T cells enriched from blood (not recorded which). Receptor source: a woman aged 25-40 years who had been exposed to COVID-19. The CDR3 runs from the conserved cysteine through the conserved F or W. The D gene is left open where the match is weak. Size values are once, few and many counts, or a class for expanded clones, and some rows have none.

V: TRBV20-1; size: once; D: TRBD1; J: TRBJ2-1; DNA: TGCAGTGCTTCGACAGGGAATGAGCAGTTCTTC; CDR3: CSASTGNEQFF
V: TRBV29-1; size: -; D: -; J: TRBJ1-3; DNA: TGCAGCGTGGCGGCATCCTCTGGAAACACCATATATTTT; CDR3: CSVAASSGNTIYF
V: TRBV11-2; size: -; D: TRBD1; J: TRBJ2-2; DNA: TGTGCCAGCAGCCTACCCACAGGGGCCGGGGAGCTGTTTTTT; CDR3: CASSLPTGAGELFF
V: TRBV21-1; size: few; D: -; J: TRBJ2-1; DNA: TGTGCCAGCAGCAAAGATGGGTATGGGTGGGGTTTGACGGGAGCGGCTCGGAGTTATAATGAGCAGTTCTTC; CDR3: CASSKDGYGWGLTGAARSYNEQFF
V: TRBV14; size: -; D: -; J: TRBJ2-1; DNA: TGTGCCAGCAGCCAAGGGGTCACTAGTAGGTTCAATGAGCAGTTCTTC; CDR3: CASSQGVTSRFNEQFF
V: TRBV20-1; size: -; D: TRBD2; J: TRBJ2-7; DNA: TGCAGTGCTAGTGTCTTGGGACTAGCGGGAGCTGACGAGCAGTACTTC; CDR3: CSASVLGLAGADEQYF
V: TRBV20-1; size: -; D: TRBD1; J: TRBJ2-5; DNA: TGCAGTGCTAGTGGGACAGGATGGGAAGAGACCCAGTACTTC; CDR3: CSASGTGWEETQYF
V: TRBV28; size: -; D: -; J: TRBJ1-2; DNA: TGTGCCAGCAGTACCGCGGGTGTCGGCTATGGCTACACCTTC; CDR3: CASSTAGVGYGYTF
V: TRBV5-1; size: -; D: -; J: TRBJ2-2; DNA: TGCGCCAGCAGCTTGGGCCTAGCTATCGGGGAGCTGTTTTTT; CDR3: CASSLGLAIGELFF
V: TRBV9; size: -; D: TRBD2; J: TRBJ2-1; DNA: TGTGCCAGCAGCGTGATTAGCGGGAGCGGGAATGAGCAGTTCTTC; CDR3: CASSVISGSGNEQFF
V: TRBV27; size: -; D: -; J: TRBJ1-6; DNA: TGTGCCAGCACCACGGGACTGTCAAATTCACCCCTCCACTTT; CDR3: CASTTGLSNSPLHF
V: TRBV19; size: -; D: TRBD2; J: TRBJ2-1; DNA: TGTGCCAGTAGTAATAGCGGGGGCTACAATGAGCAGTTCTTC; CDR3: CASSNSGGYNEQFF
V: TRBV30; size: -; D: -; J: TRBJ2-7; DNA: TGTGCCTGGACCCCACGATGGGCGGGGCGAGGCGCCCACGAGCAGTACTTC; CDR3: CAWTPRWAGRGAHEQYF
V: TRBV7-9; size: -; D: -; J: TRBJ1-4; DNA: TGTGCCAGCAGCTTTGAGAGAGAAAAACTGTTTTTT; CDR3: CASSFEREKLFF
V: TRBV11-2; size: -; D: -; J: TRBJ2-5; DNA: TGTGCCAGCAGCGTGGGAAGCGGGGAGACCCAGTACTTC; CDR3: CASSVGSGETQYF
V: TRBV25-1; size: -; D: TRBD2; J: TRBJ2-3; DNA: TGTGCCAGCAGTGAAGCCACTAGCGGGGGTTTCGCAGATACGCAGTATTTT; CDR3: CASSEATSGGFADTQYF
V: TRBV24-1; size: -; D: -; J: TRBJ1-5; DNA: TGTGCCACCAGACAGGGTAGCAATCAGCCCCAGCATTTT; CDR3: CATRQGSNQPQHF
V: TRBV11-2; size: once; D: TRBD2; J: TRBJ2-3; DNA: TGTGCCAGCAGCTTAGGCACTAGCGGGAGCACAGATACGCAGTATTTT; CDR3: CASSLGTSGSTDTQYF
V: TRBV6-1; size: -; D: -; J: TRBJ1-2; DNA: TGTGCCAGCAGTGAAGCGCTTGGGCAGACCGATGGCTACACCTTC; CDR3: CASSEALGQTDGYTF
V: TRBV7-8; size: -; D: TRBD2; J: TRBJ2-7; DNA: TGTGCCAGCACCCTCCATACGGGGGGATCCCTCGAGCAGTACTTC; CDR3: CASTLHTGGSLEQYF
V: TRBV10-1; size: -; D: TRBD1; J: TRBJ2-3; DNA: TGCGCCAGCAGTGAGTCAGGGGACAGAGCAGATACGCAGTATTTT; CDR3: CASSESGDRADTQYF
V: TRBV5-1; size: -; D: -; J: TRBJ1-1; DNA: TGCGCCAGCAGCTTTCGGGAGGGTTTCACTGAAGCTTTCTTT; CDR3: CASSFREGFTEAFF
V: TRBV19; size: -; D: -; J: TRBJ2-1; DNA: TGTGCCAGTAGTATAAGTGGGGCCAATGAGCAGTTCTTC; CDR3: CASSISGANEQFF
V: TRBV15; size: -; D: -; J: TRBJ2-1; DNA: TGTGCCACCAGCAGGCGAGGGTATGAGCAGTTCTTC; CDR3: CATSRRGYEQFF
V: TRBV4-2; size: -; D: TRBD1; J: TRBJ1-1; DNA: TGTGCCAGCAGCCTCCCGGGACAGGGGATCACTGAAGCTTTCTTT; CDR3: CASSLPGQGITEAFF
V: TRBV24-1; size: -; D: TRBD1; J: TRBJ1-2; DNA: TGTGCCACCAGTGCTTCCGGGGACAGAGGCTACACCTTC; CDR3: CATSASGDRGYTF
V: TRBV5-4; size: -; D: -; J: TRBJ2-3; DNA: TGTGCCAGCAGAACCGTCAGGGGAGATACGCAGTATTTT; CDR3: CASRTVRGDTQYF
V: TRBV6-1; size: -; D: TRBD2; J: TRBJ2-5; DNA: TGTGCCAGCAGTGCCCAACTAGCGGGAGGAGGGGAGACCCAGTACTTC; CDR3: CASSAQLAGGGETQYF
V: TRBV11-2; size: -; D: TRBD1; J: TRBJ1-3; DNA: TGTGCCAGCAGCTTAGAACCGGGACAGGGAACCTCTGGAAACACCATATATTTT; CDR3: CASSLEPGQGTSGNTIYF
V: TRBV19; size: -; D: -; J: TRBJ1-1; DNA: TGTGCCAGTAGAAACCCGGGGAGGAGGAACACTGAAGCTTTCTTT; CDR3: CASRNPGRRNTEAFF
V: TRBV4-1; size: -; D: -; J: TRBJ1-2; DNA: TGCGCCAGCAGCCAAGAAGAAGGGAGCCTTAACTATGGCTACACCTTC; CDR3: CASSQEEGSLNYGYTF
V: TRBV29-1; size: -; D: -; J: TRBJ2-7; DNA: TGCAGCGTTGGAGTGACAGGAACCCTTTACGAGCAGTACTTC; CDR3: CSVGVTGTLYEQYF
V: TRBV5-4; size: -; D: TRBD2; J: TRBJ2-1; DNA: TGTGCCAGCAGCAGTGGACTAGCGGGCTCCTACAATGAGCAGTTCTTC; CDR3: CASSSGLAGSYNEQFF
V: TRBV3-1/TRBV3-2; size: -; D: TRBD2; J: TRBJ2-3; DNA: TGTGCCAGCAGCCCTCTGTCTAGCGGGAGAGCGCAGTATTTT; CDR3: CASSPLSSGRAQYF
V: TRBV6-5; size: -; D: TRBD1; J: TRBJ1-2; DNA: TGTGCCAGCAGTTCATTCTATAGACAGGGGAACTATGGCTACACCTTC; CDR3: CASSSFYRQGNYGYTF
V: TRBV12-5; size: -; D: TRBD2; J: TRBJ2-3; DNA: TGTGCTAGTGGTTCCTATAGCGGGGGCGCTAGCACAGATACGCAGTATTTT; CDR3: CASGSYSGGASTDTQYF
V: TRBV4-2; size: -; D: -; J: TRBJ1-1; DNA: TGTGCCAGCAGCCAAGATCGGTCCAGGGTAAGAACTGAAGCTTTCTTT; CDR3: CASSQDRSRVRTEAFF
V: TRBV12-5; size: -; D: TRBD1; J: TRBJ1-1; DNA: TGTGCTAGTGGTTTGGGGGACAGAAACACTGAAGCTTTCTTT; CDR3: CASGLGDRNTEAFF
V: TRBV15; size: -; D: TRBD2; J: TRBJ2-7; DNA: TGTGCCACCAGCAGATTTCCCGGGACTAGCTCCCACGAGCAGTACTTC; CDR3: CATSRFPGTSSHEQYF
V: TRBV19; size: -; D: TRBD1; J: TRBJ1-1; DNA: TGTGCCAGTAGTATAGAGTGGGACAGGAACACTGAAGCTTTCTTT; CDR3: CASSIEWDRNTEAFF
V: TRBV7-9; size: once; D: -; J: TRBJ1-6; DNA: TGTGCCAGCAGCCCCCCCCCGGGGGGATATTCACCCCTCCACTTT; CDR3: CASSPPPGGYSPLHF
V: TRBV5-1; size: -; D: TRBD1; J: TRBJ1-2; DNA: TGCGCCAGCAGTGGACAGGGGGCGCGCGGCACCTTC; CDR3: CASSGQGARGTF
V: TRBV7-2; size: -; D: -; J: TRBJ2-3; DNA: TGTGCCAGCAGCTTAGCGAGCACAGGCCGCACAGATACGCAGTATTTT; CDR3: CASSLASTGRTDTQYF
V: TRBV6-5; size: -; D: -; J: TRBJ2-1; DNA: TGTGCCAGCAGGCCTGGACTAAACAATGAGCAGTTCTTC; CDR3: CASRPGLNNEQFF
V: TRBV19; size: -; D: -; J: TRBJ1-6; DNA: TGTGCCAGTAGTGGACAGTTTTCACCCCTCCACTTT; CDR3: CASSGQFSPLHF
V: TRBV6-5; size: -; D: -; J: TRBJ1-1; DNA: TGTGCCAGCAGTTCCCCGGGAAGGAACACTGAAGCTTTCTTT; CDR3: CASSSPGRNTEAFF
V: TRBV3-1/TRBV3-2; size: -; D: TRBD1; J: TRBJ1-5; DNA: TGTGCCAGCAGCCCGGAAACAGGGGATAATCAGCCCCAGCATTTT; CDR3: CASSPETGDNQPQHF